This is a list of T cell receptor beta chains from one sample in a study of blood T cells in healthy people across ages. Each CDR3 protein gets one entry after TCRdb re-called the 5' RACE reads with MiXCR. The sample yields roughly 680,000 distinct CDR3 sequences, around a fifth seen once. The source material was blood. Receptors were obtained from a man aged 65-85 years in good health. Both conserved end residues are part of each CDR3. Fields, in order: clone size, D gene, J gene, V gene, CDR3 protein, CDR3 DNA. A D gene is named only where the DNA matches it firmly. Clone size appears in some rows only: once, few, many, or a class for an expanded clone.

clone size: .
D gene: .
J gene: TRBJ1-1
V gene: TRBV29-1
CDR3 protein: CSVQEGFAEAFF
CDR3 DNA: TGCAGCGTTCAGGAGGGATTTGCTGAAGCTTTCTTT

clone size: .
D gene: TRBD1
J gene: TRBJ2-7
V gene: TRBV20-1
CDR3 protein: CSALMTNRGVYEQYF
CDR3 DNA: TGCAGTGCTCTCATGACGAACAGGGGAGTCTACGAGCAGTACTTC

clone size: .
D gene: .
J gene: TRBJ2-2
V gene: TRBV3-1
CDR3 protein: CASKAEGVNTGELFF
CDR3 DNA: TGTGCCAGCAAAGCCGAGGGCGTGAACACCGGGGAGCTGTTTTTT

clone size: few
D gene: .
J gene: TRBJ2-3
V gene: TRBV29-1
CDR3 protein: CSVEGSLNTQYF
CDR3 DNA: TGCAGCGTTGAAGGCAGCTTAAATACGCAGTATTTT

clone size: few
D gene: TRBD1
J gene: TRBJ1-1
V gene: TRBV20-1
CDR3 protein: CSAPRGTQNTEAFF
CDR3 DNA: TGCAGTGCTCCCAGGGGGACCCAAAACACTGAAGCTTTCTTT

clone size: .
D gene: .
J gene: TRBJ2-1
V gene: TRBV12-3/TRBV12-4
CDR3 protein: CASSSQRAGLNEQFF
CDR3 DNA: TGTGCCAGCAGTTCCCAAAGGGCAGGGCTTAATGAGCAGTTCTTC

clone size: few
D gene: TRBD1
J gene: TRBJ1-6
V gene: TRBV14
CDR3 protein: CASSRAGTGGISPLHF
CDR3 DNA: TGTGCCAGCAGCCGCGCCGGGACAGGGGGCATTTCACCCCTCCACTTT

clone size: .
D gene: TRBD1
J gene: TRBJ1-5
V gene: TRBV20-1
CDR3 protein: CSARASGTGNQPQHF
CDR3 DNA: TGCAGTGCTAGAGCCTCCGGGACAGGGAATCAGCCCCAGCATTTT

clone size: .
D gene: .
J gene: TRBJ2-7
V gene: TRBV7-2
CDR3 protein: CASSLSPSCEQYF
CDR3 DNA: TGTGCCAGCAGCTTATCTCCCTCCTGCGAGCAGTACTTC

clone size: .
D gene: TRBD1
J gene: TRBJ2-7
V gene: TRBV23-1
CDR3 protein: CASNTGTGGLEQYF
CDR3 DNA: TGCGCCAGCAACACCGGGACAGGGGGCCTCGAGCAGTACTTC

clone size: few
D gene: .
J gene: TRBJ2-1
V gene: TRBV20-1
CDR3 protein: CSARSGSNEQFF
CDR3 DNA: TGCAGTGCTAGGTCTGGATCCAATGAGCAGTTCTTC

clone size: .
D gene: .
J gene: TRBJ2-2
V gene: TRBV11-2
CDR3 protein: CASSPGTQNTGELFF
CDR3 DNA: TGTGCCAGCAGCCCCGGGACCCAGAACACCGGGGAGCTGTTTTTT

clone size: .
D gene: .
J gene: TRBJ2-7
V gene: TRBV9
CDR3 protein: CASSVGDSTYEQYF
CDR3 DNA: TGTGCCAGCAGCGTAGGAGACAGCACCTACGAGCAGTACTTC

clone size: few
D gene: .
J gene: TRBJ2-2
V gene: TRBV9
CDR3 protein: CASSVFGTGELFF
CDR3 DNA: TGTGCCAGCAGCGTTTTCGGCACCGGGGAGCTGTTTTTT

clone size: few
D gene: .
J gene: TRBJ1-5
V gene: TRBV12-3/TRBV12-4
CDR3 protein: CASSLFRDGNQPQHF
CDR3 DNA: TGTGCCAGCAGTTTGTTCCGGGACGGCAATCAGCCCCAGCATTTT

clone size: many
D gene: .
J gene: TRBJ2-7
V gene: TRBV20-1
CDR3 protein: CSAGPVGDHEQYF
CDR3 DNA: TGCAGTGCTGGTCCGGTAGGGGACCACGAGCAGTACTTC

clone size: .
D gene: TRBD1
J gene: TRBJ1-4
V gene: TRBV14
CDR3 protein: CASSLGTAANEKLFF
CDR3 DNA: TGTGCCAGCAGCCTCGGGACAGCTGCCAATGAAAAACTGTTTTTT

clone size: .
D gene: .
J gene: TRBJ2-4
V gene: TRBV20-1
CDR3 protein: CSARERAKNIQYF
CDR3 DNA: TGCAGTGCTAGAGAGCGGGCCAAAAACATTCAGTACTTC

clone size: .
D gene: .
J gene: TRBJ2-3
V gene: TRBV7-2
CDR3 protein: CASSLSFEATQYF
CDR3 DNA: TGTGCCAGCAGCTTAAGTTTTGAAGCTACGCAGTATTTT

clone size: few
D gene: .
J gene: TRBJ2-5
V gene: TRBV5-1
CDR3 protein: CASSPEASQETQYF
CDR3 DNA: TGCGCCAGCAGCCCCGAAGCTTCCCAAGAGACCCAGTACTTC

clone size: .
D gene: .
J gene: TRBJ2-1
V gene: TRBV24-1
CDR3 protein: CATSDPTDNEQFF
CDR3 DNA: TGTGCCACCAGTGACCCGACCGACAATGAGCAGTTCTTC

clone size: few
D gene: TRBD1
J gene: TRBJ1-4
V gene: TRBV29-1
CDR3 protein: CSVGQADLTNEKLFF
CDR3 DNA: TGCAGCGTCGGACAGGCGGATTTAACTAATGAAAAACTGTTTTTT

clone size: few
D gene: TRBD2
J gene: TRBJ2-7
V gene: TRBV7-9
CDR3 protein: CASLSGRGSYEQYF
CDR3 DNA: TGTGCCAGTCTTAGCGGGAGGGGCTCCTACGAGCAGTACTTC

clone size: .
D gene: .
J gene: TRBJ2-1
V gene: TRBV6-2/TRBV6-3
CDR3 protein: CASSKSLYNEQFF
CDR3 DNA: TGTGCCAGCAGCAAGTCGCTGTACAATGAGCAGTTCTTC

clone size: .
D gene: TRBD1
J gene: TRBJ2-7
V gene: TRBV12-3/TRBV12-4
CDR3 protein: CASSLHGTGGEQYF
CDR3 DNA: TGTGCCAGCAGTTTGCACGGGACAGGGGGCGAGCAGTACTTC

clone size: few
D gene: TRBD1
J gene: TRBJ2-3
V gene: TRBV7-2
CDR3 protein: CASSLGDRPSPDTQYF
CDR3 DNA: TGTGCCAGCAGCTTAGGGGACAGGCCCTCCCCAGATACGCAGTATTTT

clone size: .
D gene: .
J gene: TRBJ2-1
V gene: TRBV20-1
CDR3 protein: CSAPRDGDNEQFF
CDR3 DNA: TGCAGTGCCCCGAGGGACGGGGACAATGAGCAGTTCTTC

clone size: .
D gene: TRBD2
J gene: TRBJ2-4
V gene: TRBV7-9
CDR3 protein: CASSSRTSGRLGDKNIQYF
CDR3 DNA: TGTGCCAGCAGTTCCCGGACTAGCGGGAGATTAGGAGACAAAAACATTCAGTACTTC

clone size: .
D gene: TRBD2
J gene: TRBJ2-7
V gene: TRBV7-6
CDR3 protein: CASSFSGLAEQYF
CDR3 DNA: TGTGCCAGCAGCTTCTCGGGACTAGCGGAGCAGTACTTC

clone size: few
D gene: TRBD2
J gene: TRBJ2-1
V gene: TRBV2
CDR3 protein: CASSASGEYNEQFF
CDR3 DNA: TGTGCCAGCAGTGCTAGCGGCGAGTACAATGAGCAGTTCTTC

clone size: .
D gene: .
J gene: TRBJ2-3
V gene: TRBV19
CDR3 protein: CASSPGTRDTDTQYF
CDR3 DNA: TGTGCCAGTAGTCCGGGGACACGGGACACAGATACGCAGTATTTT

clone size: .
D gene: .
J gene: TRBJ2-3
V gene: TRBV28
CDR3 protein: CASSLSRSTDTQYF
CDR3 DNA: TGTGCCAGCAGTTTATCCCGAAGCACAGATACGCAGTATTTT

clone size: many
D gene: .
J gene: TRBJ1-3
V gene: TRBV12-3/TRBV12-4
CDR3 protein: CATNYAGTGGNTIYF
CDR3 DNA: TGTGCCACCAATTACGCAGGGACCGGGGGAAACACCATATATTTT

clone size: .
D gene: .
J gene: TRBJ2-2
V gene: TRBV20-1
CDR3 protein: CSARSLGVSTGELFF
CDR3 DNA: TGCAGTGCTAGGTCTCTGGGAGTTAGCACCGGGGAGCTGTTTTTT

clone size: few
D gene: .
J gene: TRBJ2-1
V gene: TRBV6-2/TRBV6-3
CDR3 protein: CASSYDAAPYNEQFF
CDR3 DNA: TGTGCCAGCAGTTACGATGCTGCCCCCTACAATGAGCAGTTCTTC

clone size: once
D gene: .
J gene: TRBJ1-2
V gene: TRBV20-1
CDR3 protein: CSASLPRGASYGYTF
CDR3 DNA: TGCAGTGCTAGCCTACCAAGGGGGGCGAGCTATGGCTACACCTTC

clone size: .
D gene: TRBD1
J gene: TRBJ1-5
V gene: TRBV4-1
CDR3 protein: CASSHQQGRNQPQHF
CDR3 DNA: TGCGCCAGCAGCCACCAACAGGGGCGCAATCAGCCCCAGCATTTT

clone size: few
D gene: TRBD2
J gene: TRBJ2-2
V gene: TRBV5-1
CDR3 protein: CASKLAGADTGELFF
CDR3 DNA: TGCGCCAGCAAGCTAGCGGGAGCCGACACCGGGGAGCTGTTTTTT

clone size: .
D gene: .
J gene: TRBJ1-3
V gene: TRBV2
CDR3 protein: CASRHSTGSSGNTIYF
CDR3 DNA: TGTGCCAGCAGACACTCGACAGGCAGCTCTGGAAACACCATATATTTT

clone size: .
D gene: TRBD1
J gene: TRBJ1-5
V gene: TRBV7-9
CDR3 protein: CASSPEGAVGNQPQHF
CDR3 DNA: TGTGCCAGCAGCCCGGAGGGGGCGGTTGGCAATCAGCCCCAGCATTTT

clone size: .
D gene: TRBD2
J gene: TRBJ2-7
V gene: TRBV13
CDR3 protein: CASSHKLAPQYF
CDR3 DNA: TGTGCCAGCAGCCACAAACTAGCGCCGCAGTACTTC

clone size: .
D gene: .
J gene: TRBJ1-1
V gene: TRBV29-1
CDR3 protein: CSVFVSSANTEAFF
CDR3 DNA: TGCAGCGTCTTTGTCTCCAGCGCGAACACTGAAGCTTTCTTT

clone size: many
D gene: TRBD2
J gene: TRBJ2-1
V gene: TRBV27
CDR3 protein: CASSVYLAGLYNEQFF
CDR3 DNA: TGTGCCAGCAGTGTCTATCTAGCGGGACTCTACAATGAGCAGTTCTTC

clone size: .
D gene: .
J gene: TRBJ2-2
V gene: TRBV9
CDR3 protein: CASSVAPGASTGELFF
CDR3 DNA: TGTGCCAGCAGCGTAGCACCGGGAGCGAGCACCGGGGAGCTGTTTTTT

clone size: few
D gene: .
J gene: TRBJ2-7
V gene: TRBV21-1
CDR3 protein: CASSNSRGRVSYEQYF
CDR3 DNA: TGTGCCAGCAGCAATTCCCGCGGGAGGGTTTCCTACGAGCAGTACTTC

clone size: .
D gene: .
J gene: TRBJ2-1
V gene: TRBV20-1
CDR3 protein: CSARRLADRDEQFF
CDR3 DNA: TGCAGTGCTAGAAGGCTAGCGGACAGAGATGAGCAGTTCTTC

clone size: .
D gene: .
J gene: TRBJ2-3
V gene: TRBV20-1
CDR3 protein: CSADSGAMNTQYF
CDR3 DNA: TGCAGTGCTGACTCAGGGGCCATGAATACGCAGTATTTT

clone size: .
D gene: .
J gene: TRBJ1-1
V gene: TRBV6-2/TRBV6-3
CDR3 protein: CASSFPGASNTEAFF
CDR3 DNA: TGTGCCAGCAGTTTTCCTGGGGCTTCGAACACTGAAGCTTTCTTT

clone size: many
D gene: .
J gene: TRBJ2-7
V gene: TRBV20-1
CDR3 protein: CSASRGSSYEQYF
CDR3 DNA: TGCAGTGCTAGCAGGGGAAGCTCCTACGAGCAGTACTTC

clone size: few
D gene: .
J gene: TRBJ1-2
V gene: TRBV10-3
CDR3 protein: CAISEGSQSYGYTF
CDR3 DNA: TGTGCCATCAGTGAGGGGAGCCAGTCCTATGGCTACACCTTC

clone size: .
D gene: .
J gene: TRBJ2-5
V gene: TRBV29-1
CDR3 protein: CSAYWGEETQYF
CDR3 DNA: TGCAGCGCTTACTGGGGGGAAGAGACCCAGTACTTC

clone size: .
D gene: TRBD1
J gene: TRBJ2-3
V gene: TRBV9
CDR3 protein: CASSVGGDRTDTQYF
CDR3 DNA: TGTGCCAGCAGCGTAGGAGGGGACAGGACAGATACGCAGTATTTT